These 5 T cell receptor beta chains came from one sample sequenced in a study of T cell repertoires in cytomegalovirus infection. TCRdb fed the reads into MiXCR, producing one record per CDR3 protein. The table has around 290,000 distinct CDR3 sequences, about 23% seen once. The specimen was PBMCs. All receptors come from a human donor in good health (CMV status not recorded). Some clones in this sample may be carry-over from other donors' samples.

In its sample, this clonotype was seen many times. The rearrangement links TRBV28 to TRBJ2-7; the D gene is possibly TRBD1 (5 bases). V lost 7 bases to trimming and J lost 3 bases, with 13 bases between them. Germline V gene sequence: CDR1 MDHEN, CDR2 SYDVKM. CDR3 size: 13 residues. The CDR3 region is CASTSTAFYEQYF. For the CDR3, the DNA is TGTGCCAGCACCTCGACAGCTTTCTACGAGCAGTACTTC.

This clonotype was detected many times. This chain links TRBV20-1 with TRBJ1-2; 8 bases line up with TRBD1. The CDR3 spans 14 residues. CDR1 DFQATT and CDR2 SNEGSKA come from the germline V gene (reference sequence). CDR3 sequence: CNPWAGGLDYGYTF. DNA of the CDR3: TGCAACCCTTGGGCAGGGGGCCTCGACTATGGCTACACCTTC.

J is TRBJ1-1 and V is TRBV5-1, with 7 bases aligning to TRBD1. The ends lost 0 bases at V and 0 bases at J; junction bases unmatched: 5. Germline loops: CDR1 SGHRS, CDR2 YFSETQ. The CDR3 is made up of 16 amino acids. The CDR3, as DNA: TGCGCCAGCAGCTTGGCGACAGGGCCGATGAACACTGAAGCTTTCTTT. Translation: CASSLATGPMNTEAFF. Combining the CDR3 with reference TRBV5-1 and TRBJ1-1 gives the whole variable domain KAGVTQTPRYLIKTRGQQVTLSCSPISGHRSVSWYQQTPGQGLQFLFEYFSETQRNKGNFPGRFSGRQFSNSRSEMNVSTLELGDSALYLCASSLATGPMNTEAFFGQGTRLTVV.

V gene TRBV19 combines with J gene TRBJ1-3; D gene ambiguous. V gave up 2 bases and J gave up 4 bases, with 6 bases separating them. This CDR3 region has 13 residues. The germline V gene has CDR1 LNHDA and CDR2 SQIVND (reference sequence). Here the CDR3 DNA reads TGTGCCAGTAGTATATCAAGAGGAAACACCATATATTTT. Protein sequence: CASSISRGNTIYF. The full variable domain, in which reference TRBV19 and TRBJ1-3 provide the parts outside the CDR3, is DGGITQSPKYLFRKEGQNVTLSCEQNLNHDAMYWYRQDPGQGLRLIYYSQIVNDFQKGDIAEGYSVSREKKESFPLTVTSAQKNPTAFYLCASSISRGNTIYFGEGSWLTVV.

This clonotype was observed a handful of times. The CDR3 DNA reads as TGTGCCACCAGTGACCAGACAGGGTTCCTCACAGATACGCAGTATTTT. It specifies CATSDQTGFLTDTQYF. This rearrangement joins TRBV24-1 to TRBJ2-3; the match to TRBD1 covers 7 bases. The germline V gene encodes CDR1 KGHDR and CDR2 SFDVKD. With 4 bases clipped from V and 2 bases from J, the junction kept 8 bases outside the gene matches. This CDR3 is 16 amino acids long.